Listed here are 19 T cell receptor beta chains from one sample, sequenced in a study of T-cell memory formation after mild COVID-19. TCRdb ran MiXCR on the 5' RACE reads and lists one entry per CDR3 protein. The repertoire includes about 16,000 distinct CDR3 sequences, 23% of them detected once, and 60% sits in the top ten. Sequencing used PBMCs or a T cell subset sorted from them (not recorded which). These TCRs come from a man aged 18 to 29 who had mild COVID-19 (a few samples of this study predate the infection). Cell type and time point are not known.

The V and J genes are TRBV20-1 and TRBJ2-1; D is unclear. The CDR3 is 12 residues long. V was cut by 1 base and J by 5 bases, with 6 bases left in between. CDR1 is DFQATT, CDR2 SNEGSKA, per germline (reference sequence). The CDR3 sequence is CSARVGNNEQFF. CDR3 nucleotides: TGCAGTGCTAGAGTAGGCAACAATGAGCAGTTCTTC.

This clonotype was detected ten times or more. V is TRBV18 and J is TRBJ2-1; D might be TRBD1 or TRBD2, each matching 5 bases. The ends were cut back, 3 bases at V and 8 bases at J, with 14 bases in the middle. The CDR3 runs 14 residues. Germline V lookup: CDR1 KGHSH, CDR2 LQKENI. DNA for the CDR3: TGTGCCAGCTCACCGTGGGGGTGGCAAGATGAGCAGTTCTTC. It translates to CASSPWGWQDEQFF.

V is TRBV4-2 and J is TRBJ2-5, with 12 bases fitting TRBD2. This CDR3 region has 15 residues. Trimming at V came to 4 bases and at J to 2 bases, leaving 2 bases not matched to a gene. Germline CDR1 LGHNA, CDR2 YNFKEQ. CDR3 sequence: CASSPGLAGQETQYF. The CDR3 DNA sequence: TGTGCCAGCAGCCCAGGACTAGCGGGACAAGAGACCCAGTACTTC.

V usage is TRBV12-3 or TRBV12-4 and J usage is TRBJ2-7; D is unresolved. V gave up 6 bases and J gave up 7 bases, with 10 bases separating them. The CDR3 consists of 11 residues. As DNA, the CDR3 is TGTGCCAGCAGCCCACTTGTGGAGCAGTACTTC. Protein: CASSPLVEQYF.

The rearrangement joins TRBV7-2 to TRBJ2-5, with D tentatively TRBD1 or TRBD2 (6 bases each). The V gene's germline CDR1 is SGHTA and CDR2 FQGNSA. This CDR3 region has 14 residues. The V gene lost 2 bases and the J gene lost 2 bases, with 9 bases spanning the gap. The CDR3: CASSLIGGQETQYF. CDR3 coding DNA: TGTGCCAGCAGCTTAATAGGGGGGCAAGAGACCCAGTACTTC.

This clonotype appeared many times. This sequence joins TRBV4-1 and TRBJ2-3; D is ambiguous. Germline loops: CDR1 MGHRA, CDR2 YSYEKL. The CDR3 is 16 amino acids. V was cut by 0 bases and J by 0 bases, with 10 bases left in between. The CDR3 sequence is CASSQDVFQSTDTQYF. In DNA, the CDR3 is TGCGCCAGCAGCCAAGACGTTTTCCAGAGCACAGATACGCAGTATTTT.

This clonotype appeared many times. The chain is built from TRBV6-2 or TRBV6-3 and TRBJ2-7; TRBD1 agrees at 8 bases. V lost 4 bases to trimming and J lost 2 bases; unmatched junction nucleotides: 7. The CDR3 is made up of 15 amino acids. Germline assignment: CDR1 MNHEY and CDR2 SVGEGT. DNA of the CDR3: TGTGCCAGCAGTTGGGGACAGGACCCGACCTACGAGCAGTACTTC. It yields the protein CASSWGQDPTYEQYF.

The CDR3 here is CASSESGGATGELFF. In nucleotides, the CDR3 is TGTGCCAGCAGTGAAAGCGGGGGGGCCACCGGGGAGCTGTTTTTT. The rearrangement links TRBV6-4 to TRBJ2-2, with TRBD2 matching over 10 bases. Germline V gene sequence: CDR1 MRHNA, CDR2 SNTAGT. J gave up 4 bases and V 3 bases, and 2 bases lay outside the gene matches. CDR3 length equals 15 residues.

This clonotype was detected ten times or more. V is TRBV11-2 and J is TRBJ1-4; D gene ambiguous. CDR3 length equals 14 residues. Trimming shortened V by 3 bases and J by 2 bases, and 7 bases separated the two germline ends. The germline V gene has CDR1 SGHAT and CDR2 FQNNGV. CDR3 nucleotide sequence: TGTGCCAGCAGCTTCGTGGGGACTAATGAAAAACTGTTTTTT. Translating gives CASSFVGTNEKLFF.

This clonotype was seen more than once but under ten times. V gene TRBV9 combines with J gene TRBJ2-5; D may match TRBD1 or TRBD2 (5 bases each). This CDR3 region has 16 residues. V lost 0 bases and J lost 1, with 13 bases in between. Germline loops: CDR1 SGDLS, CDR2 YYNGEE. The CDR3 nucleotides read TGTGCCAGCAGCGTAGGATGGGACGGTAGCCAAGAGACCCAGTACTTC. Residues: CASSVGWDGSQETQYF. Variable domain in full (rest from reference TRBV9 and TRBJ2-5): DSGVTQTPKHLITATGQRVTLRCSPRSGDLSVYWYQQSLDQGLQFLIQYYNGEERAKGNILERFSAQQFPDLHSELNLSSLELGDSALYFCASSVGWDGSQETQYFGPGTRLLVL.

In DNA, the CDR3 is TGTGCCTGGAGGGGGGGATCTGATGGCTACACCTTC. It codes for CAWRGGSDGYTF. The rearrangement links TRBV30 to TRBJ1-2; D possibly corresponds to TRBD1 (5 bases). The germline V gene has CDR1 GTSNPN and CDR2 SVGIG (reference sequence). V lost 3 bases, J lost 6 bases, and 11 bases lay in between. The CDR3 sequence is 12 residues long.

The chain links TRBV7-6 to TRBJ2-3, with D hard to call. Germline V CDR1 and CDR2: SGHVS, FNYEAQ. The CDR3 has 14 amino acids. The V end was cut by 0 bases, the J end by 0 bases, with 4 bases between. The DNA for the CDR3 is TGTGCCAGCAGCTTAGCGAGAAGCACAGATACGCAGTATTTT. It is translated as CASSLARSTDTQYF.

This clonotype was counted at least ten times. The rearrangement uses TRBV6-5 and TRBJ2-1; 8 bases line up with TRBD1. This CDR3 has 17 residues. The V and J ends lost 6 bases and 0 bases, in that order; junction bases with no gene match: 10. CDR1 is MNHEY, CDR2 SVGAGI, per germline. CDR3 sequence reads: CASSIWAGGSSYNEQFF. In DNA, the CDR3 is TGTGCCAGCAGCATATGGGCAGGGGGCAGCTCCTACAATGAGCAGTTCTTC.

This clonotype was counted only a few times. The chain links TRBV6-1 to TRBJ2-7, with 8 bases that match TRBD2. The CDR3 consists of 19 residues. Germline V gives CDR1 MNHNS, CDR2 SASEGT. V lost 3 bases to trimming and J lost 0 bases; unmatched junction nucleotides: 16. CDR3 loop: CASSDLVGKAGDPSYEQYF. In DNA form, the CDR3 reads TGTGCCAGCAGTGATTTGGTGGGAAAAGCGGGGGACCCCTCCTACGAGCAGTACTTC.

The chain links TRBV7-6 to TRBJ2-1; tentative D call: TRBD2 (7 bases). The ends were cut back, 3 bases at V and 8 bases at J, with 23 bases in the middle. This CDR3 is 17 amino acids long. Per the germline V gene, CDR1 is SGHVS and CDR2 is FNYEAQ. The DNA for the CDR3 is TGTGCCAGCAGCTTGGAAGGGGGGGCTTGGACCCCCCATGAGCAGTTCTTC. It specifies CASSLEGGAWTPHEQFF.

The chain joins TRBV7-6 to TRBJ2-3; 10 positions agree with TRBD2. V lost 2 bases and J lost 0; bases outside the gene matches: 5. Per germline, CDR1 SGHVS and CDR2 FNYEAQ. This CDR3 has 17 amino acids. The CDR3 reads CASSLRASGGSTDTQYF. The CDR3, as DNA: TGTGCCAGCAGCTTACGGGCTAGCGGGGGTAGCACAGATACGCAGTATTTT.

This clonotype was observed at least ten times. J is TRBJ2-7 and V is TRBV2, with 7 bases aligning to TRBD1. Trimming removed 10 bases from V and 3 bases from J; junction bases left unmatched: 6. CDR1 is SNHLY and CDR2 is FYNNEI in the germline V gene. The CDR3 has 12 amino acids. CDR3 DNA sequence: TGTGCCATACACAGGGGCAACTACGAGCAGTACTTC. It translates to CAIHRGNYEQYF.

This chain uses TRBV7-6 with TRBJ1-2; D gene unclear. Germline loops: CDR1 SGHVS, CDR2 FNYEAQ. This CDR3 contains 14 residues. V lost 4 bases to trimming and J lost 2 bases, with 11 bases between them. The CDR3, as DNA: TGTGCCAGCAGCTCAGGAGGACTGAACTATGGCTACACCTTC. Translated, it gives CASSSGGLNYGYTF. The full variable domain, with the rest looked up from reference TRBV7-6 and TRBJ1-2, is GAGVSQSPRYKVTKRGQDVALRCDPISGHVSLYWYRQALGQGPEFLTYFNYEAQQDKSGLPNDRFSAERPEGSISTLTIQRTEQRDSAMYRCASSSGGLNYGYTFGSGTRLTVV.

The rearrangement joins TRBV4-1 to TRBJ2-7, with TRBD1 as a possible D gene (6 bases). V lost 2 bases, J lost 3 bases, and 20 bases lay in between. CDR3 length equals 17 residues. CDR1 is MGHRA and CDR2 is YSYEKL in the germline V gene. In DNA, the CDR3 is TGCGCCAGCAGCCAACTTCCTCTACAGGGTTTTGGCTACGAGCAGTACTTC. This codes for CASSQLPLQGFGYEQYF.